The T cell receptor beta chain described here comes from a study of cytotoxic CD8 clonotypes in ibrutinib-treated CLL. For the study at large: Partial responses numbered approximately 24 and complete responses 2; after a median around 70 months, roughly 14 stayed remitted and about twelve progressed. Study-wide findings and caveats: Public clonotypes proved infrequent, and on treatment they shrank or remained steady.

With respect to this clone: Its antigen remains unidentified.

Here immunoSEQ multiplex PCR was the method, and the copy in TCRdb shows in-frame clones only, minus some. The repertoire holds some 70,000 clones, roughly nine tenths seen once, with under 4% in the top ten. This clonotype was sampled from a human donor with chronic lymphocytic leukemia. The specimen was PBMCs, collected after 12 months of ibrutinib treatment.

The CDR3 sequence: CASRTGQIMNTEAFF. Here the CDR3 DNA reads TGTGCCAGCAGGACGGGACAGATCATGAACACTGAAGCTTTCTTT. The chain has TRBV6-4 and TRBJ1-1; 7 nucleotides align to TRBD1. The CDR3 is 15 amino acids. Losses at the gene ends were 6 bases for V and 0 bases for J; bases not matched to a gene: 7. Germline V lookup: CDR1 MRHNA, CDR2 SNTAGT.